This T cell receptor beta chain appears in the sequencing data of a study of blood T cell repertoires in COVID-19. Study overall: Samples of COVID-19 (acute and convalescent) were obtained from the United States, Italy and Spain.

The V gene end was trimmed by 9 bases and the J gene end by 4 bases; junction bases not matched to a gene: 3. The CDR3 runs 13 residues. CDR1 is MNHNS, CDR2 SASEGT, per germline. Seattle patients were enrolled while actively infected and followed longitudinally. As originally analysed: Nucleated cell number was recorded as an estimate derived from reference gene primer amplification. This table comes from immunoSEQ multiplex PCR, and its TCRdb copy is limited to in-frame clones, with some not included. The V and J calls and clone size come from that table; D and trimming were worked out from the DNA. The table shows approximately 530,000 clones, with around 90% occurring only once.

The sequenced sample was peripheral blood. This clonotype was obtained from a woman in her 50s with COVID-19, enrolled during active disease. V usage is TRBV6-1 and J usage is TRBJ1-5; 10 bases align to TRBD1. CDR3 sequence (DNA): TGTGCCAGTTGGACAGGGGGGAATCAGCCCCAGCATTTT. Translating gives CASWTGGNQPQHF.